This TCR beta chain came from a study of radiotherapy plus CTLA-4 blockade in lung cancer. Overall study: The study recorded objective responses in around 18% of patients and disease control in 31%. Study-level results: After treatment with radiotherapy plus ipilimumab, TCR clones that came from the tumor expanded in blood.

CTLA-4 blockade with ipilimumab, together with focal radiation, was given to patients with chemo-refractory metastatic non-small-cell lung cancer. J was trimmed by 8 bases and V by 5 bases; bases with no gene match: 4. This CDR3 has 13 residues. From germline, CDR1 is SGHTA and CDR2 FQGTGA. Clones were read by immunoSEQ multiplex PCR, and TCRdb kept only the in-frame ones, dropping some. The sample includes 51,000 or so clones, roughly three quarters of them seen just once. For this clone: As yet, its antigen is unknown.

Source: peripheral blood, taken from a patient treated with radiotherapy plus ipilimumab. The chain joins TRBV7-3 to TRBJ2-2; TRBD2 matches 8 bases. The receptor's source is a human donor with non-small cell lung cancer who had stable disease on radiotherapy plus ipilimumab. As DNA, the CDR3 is TGTGCCAGCAGCCCGTTAGCGGGGGGGGAGCTGTTTTTT. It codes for CASSPLAGGELFF.